The 9 T cell receptor beta chains given below trace back to one sample, sequenced in a study of shared clonotypes between healthy human individuals. TCRdb keeps only in-frame clones here, not all; method: immunoSEQ multiplex PCR. This sample has more than 550,000 clones, with 55% to 80% found just once. The material sequenced was memory CD4+ T cells sorted from blood. The subset here: CD45RA-negative fraction. The source of these receptors is a woman in her twenties or thirties in good health.

This clone has more than one count but fewer than ten. The CDR3 region has the DNA TGTGCCAGCAGCCCCCTTGACAGGGGGACTGGCTACACCTTC. Amino acid sequence: CASSPLDRGTGYTF. This chain uses TRBV5-4 with TRBJ1-2, with TRBD1 matching 9 bases. Trimming at V came to 4 bases and at J to 7 bases, leaving 8 bases not matched to a gene. The CDR3 loop spans 14 amino acids. CDR1 is SGHNT and CDR2 is YYREEE in the germline V gene (reference sequence).

This clone occurred a few times. The V and J genes are TRBV6-4 and TRBJ1-2; 7 bases are a match to TRBD1. The CDR3 is made up of 13 amino acids. The V and J ends lost 2 bases and 7 bases, in that order; junction bases with no gene match: 4. Germline V gives CDR1 MRHNA, CDR2 SNTAGT. CDR3 in amino acids: CASSDPRGSGYTF. CDR3 in DNA: TGTGCCAGCAGTGACCCCAGGGGGTCTGGCTACACCTTC.

The V gene is TRBV19, the J gene TRBJ2-1; 7 bases map to TRBD2. Germline CDR1 LNHDA, CDR2 SQIVND (reference sequence). The CDR3 is made up of 15 amino acids. J was trimmed by 4 bases and V by 3 bases; bases with no gene match: 6. CDR3 sequence: CASSIWLAEYNEQFF. The CDR3 bases are TGTGCCAGTAGTATTTGGCTAGCGGAATACAATGAGCAGTTCTTC. Looking up the rest from reference TRBV19 and TRBJ2-1 gives the full variable domain: DGGITQSPKYLFRKEGQNVTLSCEQNLNHDAMYWYRQDPGQGLRLIYYSQIVNDFQKGDIAEGYSVSREKKESFPLTVTSAQKNPTAFYLCASSIWLAEYNEQFFGPGTRLTVL.

The chain uses TRBV28 and TRBJ2-7; TRBD1 matches at 9 bases. The germline gives CDR1 MDHEN, CDR2 SYDVKM. Unmatched junction bases numbered 9, after V lost 10 bases and J lost 8 bases. This CDR3 is built from 12 residues. CDR3 coding DNA: TGTGCCACCAGGGACAGGGTACGAAAGCAGTACTTC. Translated, it gives CATRDRVRKQYF. The full variable domain, with the rest looked up from reference TRBV28 and TRBJ2-7, is DVKVTQSSRYLVKRTGEKVFLECVQDMDHENMFWYRQDPGLGLRLIYFSYDVKMKEKGDIPEGYSVSREKKERFSLILESASTNQTSMYLCATRDRVRKQYFGPGTRLTVT.

Regarding this clone: At the DNA level, this CDR3 is encoded by other sequences in the same sample as well. The chain has TRBV19 and TRBJ1-1; 8 bases line up with TRBD1. Germline CDR1 is LNHDA and CDR2 is SQIVND (reference sequence). The J segment lost 3 bases and the V segment lost 5 bases, leaving 5 bases of the junction unmatched. This CDR3 comprises 14 residues. For the CDR3, the DNA is TGTGCCAGTAGTCTCGACAGGGGTCACACTGAAGCTTTCTTT. This translates into CASSLDRGHTEAFF.

This chain connects TRBV7-2 to TRBJ1-5; tentative D call: TRBD1 (5 bases). CDR3 length equals 15 residues. Germline lookup yields CDR1 SGHTA and CDR2 FQGNSA. The V end lost 3 bases, the J end lost 0 bases, and 9 bases lay between the germline ends. The CDR3 region is CASSLTEVSNQPQHF. The CDR3, as DNA: TGTGCCAGCAGCTTGACAGAAGTTAGCAATCAGCCCCAGCATTTT.

This clone was counted many times. The genes are TRBV6-5 and TRBJ1-1, with TRBD1 identical over 8 bases. This CDR3 is 15 amino acids long. The germline V gene encodes CDR1 MNHEY and CDR2 SVGAGI. Germline trimming cut 5 bases from V and 4 bases from J; bases unmatched to any gene: 9. This chain's CDR3 is CASSPNGRGPTEAFF. CDR3 DNA sequence: TGTGCCAGCAGTCCCAATGGCAGGGGGCCCACTGAAGCTTTCTTT.

In this sample, this clone turned up a few times. The rearrangement joins TRBV19 to TRBJ1-1; the D is unclear. V lost 2 bases, J lost 5 bases, and 9 bases lay in between. This CDR3 region has 13 residues. Germline V gives CDR1 LNHDA, CDR2 SQIVND (reference sequence). The CDR3 protein is CASSIWGKTEAFF. The CDR3 nucleotides are TGTGCCAGTAGTATATGGGGTAAGACTGAAGCTTTCTTT.

The CDR3, as DNA: TGTGCCAGCAGTTTAGGTGGCGCAAGCACAGATACGCAGTATTTT. It specifies CASSLGGASTDTQYF. The chain combines TRBV27 with TRBJ2-3; the D is unclear. CDR1 is MNHEY and CDR2 is SMNVEV in the germline V gene (reference sequence). This CDR3 region has 15 residues. Trimming stripped 2 bases from V and 0 bases from J, with 9 bases between.